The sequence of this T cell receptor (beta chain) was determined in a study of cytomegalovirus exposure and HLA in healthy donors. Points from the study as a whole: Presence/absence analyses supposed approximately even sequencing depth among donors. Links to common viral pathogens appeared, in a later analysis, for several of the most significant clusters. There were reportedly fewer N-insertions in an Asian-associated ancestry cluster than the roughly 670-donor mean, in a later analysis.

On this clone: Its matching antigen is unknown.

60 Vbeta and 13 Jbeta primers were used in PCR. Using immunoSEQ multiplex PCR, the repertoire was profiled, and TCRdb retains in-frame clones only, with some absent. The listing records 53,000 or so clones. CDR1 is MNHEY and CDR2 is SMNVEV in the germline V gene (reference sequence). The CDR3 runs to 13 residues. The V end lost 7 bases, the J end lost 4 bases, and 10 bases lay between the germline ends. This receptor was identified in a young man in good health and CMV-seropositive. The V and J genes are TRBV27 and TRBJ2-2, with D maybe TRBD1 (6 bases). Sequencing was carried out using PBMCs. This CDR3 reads CASIRGSTGELFF. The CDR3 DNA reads TGTGCCAGCATCAGGGGAAGCACCGGGGAGCTGTTTTTT.